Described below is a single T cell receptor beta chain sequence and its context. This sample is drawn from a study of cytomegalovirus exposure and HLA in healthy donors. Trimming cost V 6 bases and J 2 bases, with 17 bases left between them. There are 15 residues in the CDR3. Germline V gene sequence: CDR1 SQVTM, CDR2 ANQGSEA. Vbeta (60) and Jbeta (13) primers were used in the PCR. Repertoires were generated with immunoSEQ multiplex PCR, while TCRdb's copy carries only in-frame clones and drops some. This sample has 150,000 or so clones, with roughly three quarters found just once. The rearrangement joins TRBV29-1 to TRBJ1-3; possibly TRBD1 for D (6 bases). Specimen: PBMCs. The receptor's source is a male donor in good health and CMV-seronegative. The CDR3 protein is CSVGFPTGTGNTIYF. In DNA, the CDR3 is TGCAGCGTCGGCTTCCCAACAGGGACTGGAAACACCATATATTTT.